These T cell receptor beta chains were read from a single sample in a study of blood T cell repertoires in COVID-19. The table came from immunoSEQ multiplex PCR; TCRdb's copy has only in-frame clones and leaves some out. There are about 180,000 clones in the sample; approximately 86% occur only once, and roughly 9.2% lies in the top ten. The source material was peripheral blood. The receptors stem from a woman of 80 years or more with acute or convalescent COVID-19. CDR3s include the opening cysteine and the closing phenylalanine or tryptophan. The order of the fields is D gene, clone size, V gene, J gene, CDR3 length, CDR3 DNA, CDR3 protein. The D gene is left open where the match is weak. Some rows mark clone size as missing; the rest say once, few, many or name a class of expanded clone.

D: .
size: .
V: TRBV5-4
J: TRBJ2-7
length: 13
DNA: TGTGCCAGCAGCTTGCGGGGATCCCACGAGCAGTACTTC
CDR3: CASSLRGSHEQYF

D: .
size: .
V: TRBV2
J: TRBJ2-5
length: 15
DNA: TGTGCCAGCAGTGAAGCGAGGGGGAGACAAGAGACCCAGTACTTC
CDR3: CASSEARGRQETQYF

D: .
size: .
V: TRBV2
J: TRBJ1-5
length: 11
DNA: TGTGCCAGCGCGTTGGTGGAGGCCCAGCATTTT
CDR3: CASALVEAQHF

D: .
size: .
V: TRBV19
J: TRBJ2-2
length: 13
DNA: TGTGCCAGTAGGACTAGTAGTACCGGGGAGCTGTTTTTT
CDR3: CASRTSSTGELFF

D: TRBD2
size: .
V: TRBV6-5
J: TRBJ2-4
length: 15
DNA: TGTGCCAGCAGTCCACCGGGGGGTTCACGGGACTATCAGTACTTC
CDR3: CASSPPGGSRDYQYF

D: .
size: few
V: TRBV2
J: TRBJ2-7
length: 11
DNA: TGTGCCAGCAGTGAACGGGGCGAGCAGTACTTC
CDR3: CASSERGEQYF

D: .
size: .
V: TRBV7-6
J: TRBJ2-3
length: 15
DNA: TGTGCCAGCAGCCCCCTCGGGAGCCGCACAGATACGCAGTATTTT
CDR3: CASSPLGSRTDTQYF

D: .
size: .
V: TRBV19
J: TRBJ1-6
length: 16
DNA: TGTGCCAGTAGTATTTCGGGACTGGGAAAAGGGGCACCCCTCCACTTT
CDR3: CASSISGLGKGAPLHF

D: .
size: .
V: TRBV7-2
J: TRBJ1-6
length: 15
DNA: TGTGCCAGCAGCTTAGAGAGCTCCTATAATTCACCCCTCCACTTT
CDR3: CASSLESSYNSPLHF

D: TRBD2
size: few
V: TRBV11-3
J: TRBJ2-2
length: 15
DNA: TGTGCCAGCAGCTTGGGGGGGTGGACCACCGGGGAGCTGTTTTTT
CDR3: CASSLGGWTTGELFF

D: .
size: .
V: TRBV30
J: TRBJ1-6
length: 12
DNA: TGTGCCTGGAGTGCCGGAGATTCACCCCTCCACTTT
CDR3: CAWSAGDSPLHF

D: .
size: .
V: TRBV5-1
J: TRBJ1-2
length: 14
DNA: TGCGCCAGCAGCTTGGACAGGGTATCGTATGGCTACACCTTC
CDR3: CASSLDRVSYGYTF

D: .
size: .
V: TRBV7-7
J: TRBJ1-1
length: 15
DNA: TGTGCCAGCAGCTCGCACAGGGTTTCCTATCCTGAAGCTTTCTTT
CDR3: CASSSHRVSYPEAFF

D: .
size: .
V: TRBV19
J: TRBJ1-3
length: 14
DNA: TGTGCCAGTAGAGAACAGGGCTCTGGAAACACCATATATTTT
CDR3: CASREQGSGNTIYF

D: TRBD1
size: .
V: TRBV9
J: TRBJ2-7
length: 14
DNA: TGTGCCAGCAGCCCCCGGACAGGGGACTACGAGCAGTACTTC
CDR3: CASSPRTGDYEQYF

D: TRBD2
size: .
V: TRBV2
J: TRBJ2-7
length: 16
DNA: TGTGCCAGCAGTGAGCGTAGGAGCGGGAGCTCCTACGAGCAGTACTTC
CDR3: CASSERRSGSSYEQYF

D: TRBD1
size: .
V: TRBV7-9
J: TRBJ1-1
length: 14
DNA: TGTGCCAGCAGCCTGGACAGGTTGAACACTGAAGCTTTCTTT
CDR3: CASSLDRLNTEAFF

D: .
size: .
V: TRBV5-6
J: TRBJ1-2
length: 14
DNA: TGTGCCAGCAGCTTGGATAGGAGCCCTTATGGCTACACCTTC
CDR3: CASSLDRSPYGYTF

D: .
size: .
V: TRBV3-1/TRBV3-2
J: TRBJ2-7
length: 12
DNA: TGTGCCAGCAGCCAAGGTATAAACGAGCAGTACTTC
CDR3: CASSQGINEQYF

D: TRBD2
size: .
V: TRBV19
J: TRBJ2-3
length: 16
DNA: TGTGCCAGTAGTATAGAGAGCGGGGGCCCTACGGATACGCAGTATTTT
CDR3: CASSIESGGPTDTQYF

D: .
size: .
V: TRBV18
J: TRBJ1-1
length: 13
DNA: TGTGCCAGCTCACAACGACAGGCCACTGAAGCTTTCTTT
CDR3: CASSQRQATEAFF

D: .
size: .
V: TRBV5-1
J: TRBJ1-5
length: 15
DNA: TGCGCCAGCAGCCCAGGACAAGGGTACAATCAGCCCCAGCATTTT
CDR3: CASSPGQGYNQPQHF

D: .
size: .
V: TRBV7-2
J: TRBJ1-6
length: 13
DNA: TGTGCCAGCAGCCCCGGGGTTAATTCACCCCTCCACTTT
CDR3: CASSPGVNSPLHF

D: TRBD2
size: .
V: TRBV3-1/TRBV3-2
J: TRBJ2-7
length: 15
DNA: TGTGCCAGCAGCCCAGGACTAGCGGGGTCCTACGAGCAGTACTTC
CDR3: CASSPGLAGSYEQYF

D: TRBD2
size: .
V: TRBV9
J: TRBJ2-1
length: 18
DNA: TGTGCCAGCAGCCCCTCTTGGACTAGCGGGAGCACCTACAATGAGCAGTTCTTC
CDR3: CASSPSWTSGSTYNEQFF

D: TRBD1
size: .
V: TRBV19
J: TRBJ2-1
length: 16
DNA: TGTGCCAGTAGGCAATGGGACAGGGGGCAAAACAATGAGCAGTTCTTC
CDR3: CASRQWDRGQNNEQFF

D: TRBD2
size: .
V: TRBV18
J: TRBJ2-5
length: 16
DNA: TGTGCCAGCTCCCTACGACTAGCGGGGGCCCAAGAGACCCAGTACTTC
CDR3: CASSLRLAGAQETQYF

D: .
size: .
V: TRBV3-1/TRBV3-2
J: TRBJ2-7
length: 14
DNA: TGTGCCAGCAGCCAAGAAACAGTACCCTACGAGCAGTACTTC
CDR3: CASSQETVPYEQYF

D: TRBD2
size: .
V: TRBV3-1/TRBV3-2
J: TRBJ2-3
length: 15
DNA: TGTGCCGCCAAGAGGGCTAGCGGGCGAAGGGATACGCAGTATTTT
CDR3: CAAKRASGRRDTQYF

D: TRBD2
size: .
V: TRBV18
J: TRBJ2-3
length: 16
DNA: TGTGCCAGCTCACTAGGGACTAGCGGGACCACAGATACGCAGTATTTT
CDR3: CASSLGTSGTTDTQYF

D: .
size: .
V: TRBV12-3/TRBV12-4
J: TRBJ1-2
length: 12
DNA: TGTGCCAGCAGTTTTAGGAGGGGCAGCTACACCTTC
CDR3: CASSFRRGSYTF

D: .
size: .
V: TRBV18
J: TRBJ1-1
length: 15
DNA: TGTGCCAGCTCAAGAGGGGAGGGGCAGAACACTGAAGCTTTCTTT
CDR3: CASSRGEGQNTEAFF

D: .
size: .
V: TRBV11-2
J: TRBJ2-7
length: 14
DNA: TGTGCCAGCAGCTTAGGCCCAGGTTCGGCCGAGCAGTACTTC
CDR3: CASSLGPGSAEQYF

D: .
size: .
V: TRBV5-1
J: TRBJ2-3
length: 14
DNA: TGCGCCAGCAGCTTGCCCACCAGGGCAGATACGCAGTATTTT
CDR3: CASSLPTRADTQYF

D: TRBD1
size: .
V: TRBV6-2/TRBV6-3
J: TRBJ1-4
length: 16
DNA: TGTGCCAGCAGCAAACGTGGGACAGGTCGGTCTGAAAAACTGTTTTTT
CDR3: CASSKRGTGRSEKLFF

D: TRBD1
size: .
V: TRBV7-2
J: TRBJ1-2
length: 15
DNA: TGTGCCAGCAGCTCGGACAGGGCCGGTAACTATGGCTACACCTTC
CDR3: CASSSDRAGNYGYTF

D: .
size: once
V: TRBV6-6
J: TRBJ2-7
length: 13
DNA: TGTGCCAGCAGCCACGAGGGCCCATCCGAGCAGTACTTC
CDR3: CASSHEGPSEQYF

D: .
size: .
V: TRBV2
J: TRBJ2-3
length: 15
DNA: TGTGCCAGCAGCCCTGGGAGCGGTCGCACAGATACGCAGTATTTT
CDR3: CASSPGSGRTDTQYF

D: TRBD2
size: .
V: TRBV7-9
J: TRBJ2-7
length: 14
DNA: TGTGCCAGCAGAGTCCACGGGGGGGACTACGAGCAGTACTTC
CDR3: CASRVHGGDYEQYF

D: .
size: .
V: TRBV7-9
J: TRBJ2-2
length: 17
DNA: TGTGCCAGCAGCTTTAGGAGGGCAAGGCGTTACACCGGGGAGCTGTTTTTT
CDR3: CASSFRRARRYTGELFF

D: .
size: .
V: TRBV7-8
J: TRBJ1-2
length: 14
DNA: TGTGCCAGCAGCCCACGGGACTGGGGCTATGGCTACACCTTC
CDR3: CASSPRDWGYGYTF

D: TRBD2
size: .
V: TRBV2
J: TRBJ2-1
length: 13
DNA: TGTGCCAGCAGGTGGGGTGCGGGGGATGAGCAGTTCTTC
CDR3: CASRWGAGDEQFF

D: .
size: .
V: TRBV9
J: TRBJ2-2
length: 15
DNA: TGTGCCAGCAGCGTAGGGGCAGGGATAACCGGGGAGCTGTTTTTT
CDR3: CASSVGAGITGELFF

D: .
size: .
V: TRBV6-4
J: TRBJ2-3
length: 13
DNA: TGTGCCAGCAGCGTTACTAGGCTAGATACGCAGTATTTT
CDR3: CASSVTRLDTQYF

D: .
size: few
V: TRBV7-2
J: TRBJ2-3
length: 16
DNA: TGTGCCAGCAGCTCCCATGGACAGACGTTCCCAGATACGCAGTATTTT
CDR3: CASSSHGQTFPDTQYF

D: TRBD2
size: .
V: TRBV7-2
J: TRBJ2-5
length: 16
DNA: TGTGCCAGCAGCTTAATGCTAGCGGGAGTTCGGGAGACCCAGTACTTC
CDR3: CASSLMLAGVRETQYF

D: TRBD1
size: once
V: TRBV19
J: TRBJ2-3
length: 16
DNA: TGTGCCAGTAGTATGGGACAGGGGACTAGCACAGATACGCAGTATTTT
CDR3: CASSMGQGTSTDTQYF

D: .
size: .
V: TRBV19
J: TRBJ1-3
length: 14
DNA: TGTGCCAGTAGTCCACTGAGCTCTGGAAACACCATATATTTT
CDR3: CASSPLSSGNTIYF

D: .
size: once
V: TRBV6-5
J: TRBJ2-7
length: 15
DNA: TGTGCCAGCAGTTTGGGGGGTCTCTTATCCTACGAGCAGTACTTC
CDR3: CASSLGGLLSYEQYF

D: .
size: .
V: TRBV5-6
J: TRBJ1-1
length: 14
DNA: TGTGCCAGCAGCTTGTTAGCAGGGTACACTGAAGCTTTCTTT
CDR3: CASSLLAGYTEAFF

D: TRBD2
size: .
V: TRBV5-4
J: TRBJ2-2
length: 16
DNA: TGTGCCAGCAGCTTGGTCGGGACTAGCAGTAGGCGGGAGCTGTTTTTT
CDR3: CASSLVGTSSRRELFF

D: .
size: .
V: TRBV11-2
J: TRBJ2-1
length: 15
DNA: TGTGCCAGCAGCTTAGTTAGGAGGCCAGATAATGAGCAGTTCTTC
CDR3: CASSLVRRPDNEQFF

D: .
size: .
V: TRBV6-4
J: TRBJ2-7
length: 12
DNA: TGTGCCAGCAGTGACCTTACCCGCCGGGGGTACTTC
CDR3: CASSDLTRRGYF

D: .
size: .
V: TRBV2
J: TRBJ1-5
length: 15
DNA: TGTGCCAGCAGTGAAAGCGGGGTCCACAATCAGCCCCAGCATTTT
CDR3: CASSESGVHNQPQHF

D: TRBD1
size: .
V: TRBV7-9
J: TRBJ1-2
length: 13
DNA: TGTGCCAGCAGCTCCTGGGGACAGCCCCTCTACACCTTC
CDR3: CASSSWGQPLYTF

D: .
size: once
V: TRBV10-3
J: TRBJ1-4
length: 15
DNA: TGTGCCATCAGTGAGTCCGCCGAGAGGGGGGAAAAACTGTTTTTT
CDR3: CAISESAERGEKLFF

D: .
size: .
V: TRBV30
J: TRBJ2-1
length: 13
DNA: TGTGCCCGGCAATTGGGAGGAGGGGATGAGCAGTTCTTC
CDR3: CARQLGGGDEQFF

D: .
size: .
V: TRBV19
J: TRBJ1-5
length: 14
DNA: TGTGCCAGTAGTATAGATCTCGGCTGGGAGGCCCAGCATTTT
CDR3: CASSIDLGWEAQHF